Included here is one T cell receptor beta chain sequence, with context. Its antigen is unknown. Base quality data are lacking; no much larger clone is found one base away. The library was prepared using the immunoSEQ multiplex PCR assay. DNA from the cultured and isolated CD4+ T cells underwent TCR beta CDR3 sequencing. In the authors' own workflow: Non-productive TCR sequences were removed, reads were trimmed to the CDR3 region, and CDR3s of at least 7 amino acids were retained. Antigen-specific clonotypes were identified with the MANAFEST web app by comparing expansion in peptide wells against reference cultures. For clones to be considered positive, expansion at FDR<0.05 versus reference and all other wells, an odds ratio above 5, and a frequency above 0.1% in two replicate wells were required. A clonotype was called cross-reactive if it was significantly expanded both in SARS-CoV-2 spike wells and in at least one common cold coronavirus spike condition. CDR3 similarity was assessed by Levenshtein distance using the stringdist R package, and unrooted trees were constructed with ape in R 3.6.1. The clones in this table, taken by TCRdb from immuneACCESS, are in-frame only. Not every clone is retained; where verified, under half of the shortfall comes from an unresolved V gene, and the cause of the rest is unknown. For V, J and clone size, that table is used; D and trimming come from the DNA. Present in this sample are 71,000 or so clones, approximately 70% of which were seen just once. The top ten clones comprise roughly 4% of the sample.

In the ViraFEST assay, PBMC were stimulated with viral peptide pools, and TCR sequencing was then used to find antigen-specific CD4+ T cell clonotypes based on their expansion. After more than 9 days of culture, CD4+ T cells were isolated with the EasySep CD4+ T cell isolation kit. None of the healthy vaccine recipients had a prior SARS-CoV-2 infection, which was confirmed by nucleocapsid antibody tests that came back negative both before and after vaccination. Some 2.2 million PBMC per well were cultured in IMDM with around 5% human AB serum, about 9.4 IU/ml IL-2 and gentamicin, plus 10 ug/ml peptides. Half of the culture medium was replaced with fresh IL-2-containing medium on days 3 and 7. Unless noted otherwise, every peptide stimulation condition was cultured in triplicate wells. Using Ficoll-Paque Plus gradient centrifugation, PBMC were separated from whole blood and then either used fresh or cryopreserved at -140C. The overlapping peptide pools covered the spike proteins of SARS-CoV-2 and of the common cold coronaviruses HCoV-NL63, HCoV-OC43 and HCoV-229E. Genomic DNA was extracted from cultured CD4+ T cells with the QIAamp micro DNA kit.

These data belong to a study of vaccination effects on CD4 cells after COVID-19 (dated by TCRdb to between 2021 and 2022). Notes on the research overall: Participants received two doses of either the BNT162b2 or the mRNA-1273 mRNA SARS-CoV-2 vaccine. SARS-CoV-2 spike-specific CD4+ TCR repertoires from before and after mRNA vaccination were compared in COVID-19 convalescent patients and in infection-naive vaccine recipients. The full study included some 10 COVID-19 convalescent patients and several SARS-CoV-2-naive healthy vaccine recipients. In the study, cultures from other donors were sequenced using the Oncomine TCR Beta short-read assay on an Illumina iSeq 100. Here is what the overall study found, with its caveats: Limitations of the study were the small number of convalescent patients and the absence of early post-infection timepoints. Among healthy vaccine recipients, nearly all vaccine-induced clones were SARS-CoV-2 mono-reactive, and just 1 of 255 was cross-reactive with common cold coronaviruses. Both infection-induced and vaccine-induced clones contracted markedly at late post-vaccination timepoints, which is consistent with waning T cell responses.

V drops 6 bases and J drops 10 bases, leaving 21 bases in between. CDR1 and CDR2 were assigned from the germline V gene as WSHSY and SAAADI. The CDR3 runs 14 amino acids, cysteine and phenylalanine included. The DNA shown is the 42-base CDR3, in frame from base 1. This specimen consisted of CD4+ T cells from PBMCs cultured with HCoV-OC43 spike peptides, obtained before COVID-19 vaccination. According to the study, the label for this sample's cell subset or site signals: HCoV-OC43 spike overlapping peptide pool stimulation. The chain was built from TRBV10-2 and TRBJ1-1; TRBD1 is a weak D gene call, 5 bases matching. The TCR comes from a human donor who received a COVID-19 vaccine. The nucleotide sequence is TGCGCCAGCAGAGGCGGGTCGGGGGAATGGGGAGCTTTCTTT. It translates to CASRGGSGEWGAFF.